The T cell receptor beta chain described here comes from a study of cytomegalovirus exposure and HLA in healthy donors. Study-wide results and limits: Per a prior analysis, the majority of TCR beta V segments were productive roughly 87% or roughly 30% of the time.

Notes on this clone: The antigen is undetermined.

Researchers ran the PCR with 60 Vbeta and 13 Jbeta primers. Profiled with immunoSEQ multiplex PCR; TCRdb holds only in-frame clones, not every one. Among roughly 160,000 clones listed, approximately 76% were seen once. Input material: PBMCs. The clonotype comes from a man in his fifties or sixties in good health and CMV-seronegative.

CDR3 protein: CASSGAGITGELFF. In nucleotides, the CDR3 is TGTGCCAGCAGTGGAGCGGGAATCACCGGGGAGCTGTTTTTT. The V call is TRBV27, the J call TRBJ2-2; 7 nucleotides line up with TRBD2. The CDR3 extends over 14 amino acids. CDR1 and CDR2 from the germline V gene are MNHEY and SMNVEV (reference sequence). J lost 4 bases, V lost 5 bases, and 4 bases had no gene match.